Shown below are 27 T cell receptor beta chains from a single sample sequenced in a study of siplizumab effects on memory and regulatory T cells. Produced via immunoSEQ multiplex PCR; TCRdb's table is partial and in-frame only. The sample records about 50,000 clones, around 97% being singletons. Specimen: naive CD4+ T cells sorted from blood. These receptors were collected from a human donor in good health.

The chain employs TRBV29-1 and TRBJ2-1, with TRBD2 matching over 7 bases. Looked up from germline, CDR1 is SQVTM and CDR2 is ANQGSEA. V was clipped by 5 bases and J by 1 base; unmatched bases: 5. The CDR3 extends over 14 amino acids. The CDR3 DNA follows: TGCAGCGTTAAAAGGGGAGGGTCCTACAATGAGCAGTTCTTC. Translation: CSVKRGGSYNEQFF.

This chain joins TRBV6-5 and TRBJ2-1, with 7 bases aligning to TRBD1. J was trimmed by 6 bases and V by 2 bases; bases with no gene match: 1. Looked up from germline, CDR1 is MNHEY and CDR2 is SVGAGI. This CDR3 region has 13 residues. For the CDR3, the DNA is TGTGCCAGCAGTTACACAGGGGTCAATGAGCAGTTCTTC. This gives the protein CASSYTGVNEQFF.

The chain links TRBV15 to TRBJ2-5, with D unresolved. Trimming took 1 base from V and 2 from J, leaving 5 bases between them. The CDR3 length is 13 residues. Germline V gene lookup returns CDR1 LNHNV and CDR2 YYDKDF (reference sequence). The CDR3 DNA reads as TGTGCCACCAGCAGAGCGGAGCAAGAGACCCAGTACTTC. Translated, it gives CATSRAEQETQYF.

CDR3 nucleotide sequence: TGCGCCAGCAGCGAAAGGAGCTTTTTGGCGAACACCATATATTTT. Amino acid sequence: CASSERSFLANTIYF. This chain joins TRBV4-1 and TRBJ1-3; D call uncertain. The V end lost 5 bases, the J end lost 7 bases, and 18 bases lay between the germline ends. There are 15 residues in the CDR3. Germline V CDR1 and CDR2: MGHRA, YSYEKL.

The genes are TRBV19 and TRBJ1-3; D is undetermined. Germline CDR1 reads LNHDA; CDR2 reads SQIVND (reference sequence). Trimming pared 4 bases from V and 2 bases from J, leaving 3 bases between. The CDR3 has 12 amino acids. The CDR3 spells CASSKAGNTIYF. CDR3 DNA: TGTGCCAGTAGTAAAGCTGGAAACACCATATATTTT.

This rearrangement joins TRBV5-1 to TRBJ2-1; 7 bases are a match to TRBD1. CDR3 length: 15 amino acids. The germline V gene has CDR1 SGHRS and CDR2 YFSETQ. Losses at the gene ends were 0 bases for V and 4 bases for J; bases not matched to a gene: 4. CDR3 residues: CASSLDGTEYNEQFF. The DNA of the CDR3 is TGCGCCAGCAGCTTGGATGGGACAGAGTACAATGAGCAGTTCTTC. Variable domain in full (rest from reference TRBV5-1 and TRBJ2-1): KAGVTQTPRYLIKTRGQQVTLSCSPISGHRSVSWYQQTPGQGLQFLFEYFSETQRNKGNFPGRFSGRQFSNSRSEMNVSTLELGDSALYLCASSLDGTEYNEQFFGPGTRLTVL.

The V call is TRBV7-2, the J call TRBJ1-1, with a weak D call TRBD1 (5 bases). The CDR3 extends over 13 amino acids. CDR1 and CDR2 (germline): SGHTA, FQGNSA. V dropped 1 base and J dropped 7 bases, with 10 bases sitting between them. The CDR3 nucleotides are TGTGCCAGCAGCTTAGAAGGGGTGGTTGAAGCTTTCTTT. Protein sequence: CASSLEGVVEAFF.

The chain links TRBV18 to TRBJ2-7; unclear D gene. Germline loops: CDR1 KGHSH, CDR2 LQKENI. V lost 5 bases, J lost 6 bases, and 20 bases lay in between. This CDR3 is built from 15 residues. The CDR3 protein is CASSASGNRRREQYF. The CDR3 DNA follows: TGTGCCAGCTCAGCATCAGGCAACCGTAGGCGCGAGCAGTACTTC.

This clone was picked up one time. The chain is built from TRBV10-3 and TRBJ2-5; tentative D call: TRBD1 (6 bases). Germline CDR1 reads ENHRY; CDR2 reads SYGVKD. The CDR3 spans 18 residues. Trimming pared 2 bases from V and 0 bases from J, leaving 19 bases between. As DNA, the CDR3 is TGTGCCATCAGTGAGGGGAAGTTTGGCCAGGGGAACCAAGAGACCCAGTACTTC. Its translation: CAISEGKFGQGNQETQYF.

J is TRBJ2-7 and V is TRBV10-3; D is uncertain. The V gene lost 0 bases and the J gene lost 10 bases, with 4 bases spanning the gap. In germline, CDR1 is ENHRY, CDR2 SYGVKD. The CDR3 extends over 10 amino acids. The CDR3, as DNA: TGTGCCATCAGTGAGTCCAGACAGTACTTC. Translating gives CAISESRQYF.

The chain carries TRBV28 and TRBJ2-7; no clear D gene. This CDR3 contains 13 residues. The germline V and J ends were trimmed by 2 bases and 7 bases, with 12 bases remaining between them. The germline CDR1 and CDR2 sequences are MDHEN and SYDVKM. The DNA for the CDR3 is TGTGCCAGCAGTTTAAGGCCCCTCGGGGAGCAGTACTTC. Translating gives CASSLRPLGEQYF.

For the CDR3, the DNA is TGTGCCTGGAGTGTGGGGCGAACTGTATACAATGAGCAGTTCTTC. This encodes CAWSVGRTVYNEQFF. The chain recombines TRBV30 with TRBJ2-1, with D tentatively TRBD1 (5 bases). V gave up 0 bases and J gave up 4 bases, with 13 bases separating them. The CDR3 has 15 residues. Germline V gives CDR1 GTSNPN, CDR2 SVGIG (reference sequence).

V and J are TRBV5-4 and TRBJ2-1; 12 bases match TRBD2. The CDR3 totals 16 residues. Trimming removed 1 base from V and 5 bases from J; junction bases left unmatched: 4. Germline lookup yields CDR1 SGHNT and CDR2 YYREEE (reference sequence). The CDR3 coding sequence is TGTGCCAGCAGCTTGCTATGGACTAGCGGGGACAATGAGCAGTTCTTC. It yields the protein CASSLLWTSGDNEQFF.

The chain joins TRBV10-3 to TRBJ2-6; D not certain. The CDR3 loop spans 13 amino acids. Germline V gene data show CDR1 as ENHRY and CDR2 as SYGVKD. With 2 bases removed from V and 13 bases from J, the gap between germline ends came to 12 bases. In nucleotides, the CDR3 is TGTGCCATCAGTGAGGCAGCGAAATGGGTCCTGACTTTC. Its protein is CAISEAAKWVLTF.

With regard to this clone: This CDR3 is also generated by other DNA sequences in the sample. This sequence joins TRBV5-1 and TRBJ2-7; TRBD1 matches 8 bases. CDR1 is SGHRS and CDR2 is YFSETQ in the germline V gene. Trimming took 4 bases from V and 3 from J; bases not matched to a gene: 3. CDR3 length: 13 amino acids. CDR3 DNA: TGCGCCAGCAGCCGGGACAGGAGCTACGAGCAGTACTTC. Protein sequence: CASSRDRSYEQYF.

This rearrangement joins TRBV25-1 to TRBJ2-1; TRBD2 agrees at 7 bases. Trimming took 4 bases from V and 0 from J; bases not matched to a gene: 6. This CDR3 is built from 16 residues. Germline V lookup: CDR1 MGHDK, CDR2 SYGVNS. DNA of the CDR3: TGTGCCAGCAGTGGCACTAGCGTCAGCTCCTACAATGAGCAGTTCTTC. Its translation is CASSGTSVSSYNEQFF.

The count of this clone is one. This chain uses TRBV18 with TRBJ1-3, with a possible D match to TRBD1 (6 bases). Germline lookup yields CDR1 KGHSH and CDR2 LQKENI. The CDR3 is 16 residues long. The V and J ends lost 4 bases and 0 bases respectively, with 13 bases between them. CDR3 in DNA: TGTGCCAGCTCACTCCTTGTGACAGGCTCTGGAAACACCATATATTTT. Its translation: CASSLLVTGSGNTIYF.

The chain joins TRBV4-1 to TRBJ2-5; the D is unclear. Germline CDR1 reads MGHRA; CDR2 reads YSYEKL. The CDR3 spans 17 residues. Trimming removed 0 bases from V and 5 bases from J, with 19 bases in between. In DNA form, the CDR3 reads TGCGCCAGCAGCCAAGATGAGGCGGTTAGTTTGGGGGAGACCCAGTACTTC. Amino acids: CASSQDEAVSLGETQYF.

The chain carries TRBV11-3 and TRBJ1-1; D unclear. Germline-derived CDR1 and CDR2 are SGHNT and YENEEA. The CDR3 is 11 residues long. With 5 bases removed from V and 1 base from J, the gap between germline ends came to 2 bases. This chain's CDR3 is CASSKNTEAFF. CDR3 DNA sequence: TGTGCCAGCAGCAAGAACACTGAAGCTTTCTTT.

J is TRBJ2-7 and V is TRBV6-5, with 7 bases identical to TRBD1. CDR1 MNHEY and CDR2 SVGAGI come from the germline V gene. The CDR3 runs 12 residues. V was clipped by 7 bases and J by 7 bases; unmatched bases: 7. CDR3 residues: CASKGATGEQYF. The CDR3 DNA reads as TGTGCCAGCAAGGGGGCTACGGGGGAGCAGTACTTC.

The V gene is TRBV7-2, the J gene TRBJ2-5; 10 nucleotides agree with TRBD2. Looked up from germline, CDR1 is SGHTA and CDR2 is FQGNSA. V lost 2 bases, J lost 5 bases, and 8 bases stayed unmatched. This CDR3 has 16 amino acids. In DNA, the CDR3 is TGTGCCAGCAGCTTAAACCTAGCGGGGGAAGTGGAGACCCAGTACTTC. Amino acids: CASSLNLAGEVETQYF.

The V gene is TRBV28, the J gene TRBJ1-5, with 9 positions matching TRBD1. V shed 5 bases and J 6 bases; nucleotides not matched to a gene: 5. CDR3 length: 14 amino acids. Germline-derived CDR1 and CDR2 are MDHEN and SYDVKM. CDR3 amino acids: CASSRDRARQPQHF. In DNA, the CDR3 is TGTGCCAGCAGTCGGGACAGGGCTCGTCAGCCCCAGCATTTT.

This sequence joins TRBV5-1 and TRBJ1-6, with D maybe TRBD1 (6 bases). Looked up from germline, CDR1 is SGHRS and CDR2 is YFSETQ. This CDR3 comprises 15 residues. Trimming cost V 5 bases and J 9 bases, with 18 bases left between them. CDR3: CASRPTGTGSSPLHF. The CDR3 DNA reads as TGCGCCAGCAGGCCGACAGGAACGGGGAGTTCACCCCTCCACTTT.

The chain joins TRBV5-5 to TRBJ2-1, with 10 bases lining up with TRBD2. The trim removed 4 bases at V and 8 bases at J, leaving 9 bases unmatched. Germline loops: CDR1 SGHKS, CDR2 YYEKEE (reference sequence). The CDR3 has 15 amino acids. The CDR3 region is CASSRSGRAWDEQFF. In DNA, the CDR3 is TGTGCCAGCAGCCGGAGCGGGAGGGCCTGGGATGAGCAGTTCTTC.

This rearrangement joins TRBV9 to TRBJ2-1; 14 bases agree with TRBD2. V dropped 4 bases and J dropped 6; count of bases not matched to a gene: 15. Germline V CDR1 and CDR2: SGDLS, YYNGEE. The CDR3 contains 19 residues. CDR3 in amino acids: CASSLGLAGVYPNFNEQFF. For the CDR3, the DNA is TGTGCCAGCAGCTTGGGACTAGCGGGAGTGTATCCCAACTTCAATGAGCAGTTCTTC.

The chain combines TRBV10-3 with TRBJ2-2; TRBD1 agrees at 7 bases. The CDR3 contains 14 residues. The V and J ends lost 4 bases and 1 base, in that order; junction bases with no gene match: 0. The germline V gene has CDR1 ENHRY and CDR2 SYGVKD. Here the CDR3 reads CAISGTGNTGELFF. CDR3 bases: TGTGCCATCAGTGGGACAGGGAACACCGGGGAGCTGTTTTTT.

J is TRBJ2-3 and V is TRBV6-1; 7 bases align to TRBD2. The ends lost 11 bases at V and 3 bases at J; junction bases unmatched: 8. Germline V gene lookup returns CDR1 MNHNS and CDR2 SASEGT. This CDR3 contains 13 residues. The CDR3 sequence: CAADGGRTDTQYF. The CDR3 DNA sequence: TGTGCCGCCGACGGCGGGAGAACAGATACGCAGTATTTT.